This T cell receptor beta chain was recovered during a study of T cells after yellow fever vaccination. Study as a whole: Low-cell-number fractions were prepared with SMART-Seq v4 Ultra Low Input.

The length of the CDR3 is 15 residues. The V gene lost 2 bases and the J gene lost 2 bases, with 12 bases spanning the gap. The germline CDR1 and CDR2 sequences are MNHEY and SVGAGI. TCRdb fed the 5' RACE reads into MiXCR, producing one record per CDR3 protein. This table has 300,000 to 400,000 distinct CDR3 sequences, approximately 3.9% appearing once. General study results and limits: Clones that expanded after primary vaccination mostly reappeared after the booster (roughly 95% CD4, 75% to 90% CD8). Any FACS-sorted repertoire could hold abundant clonotypes that contaminate it from the bulk population.

In this sample, this clonotype turned up many times. Its antigen is unidentified. The material sequenced was PBMCs, taken 5 days after the yellow fever booster vaccination. The sequence derives from a man aged 18 to 29 who received the YFV17D yellow fever vaccine. The J gene is TRBJ2-5, the V gene TRBV6-5; TRBD2 might be the D (5 bases). CDR3 in amino acids: CASSYGAELQETQYF. As DNA, the CDR3 is TGTGCCAGCAGTTACGGAGCGGAGCTACAAGAGACCCAGTACTTC.